This T cell receptor beta chain was captured by sequencing in a study of shared clonotypes between healthy human individuals. V shed 0 bases and J shed 4 bases, with 11 bases lying between them. The CDR3 consists of 15 residues. Germline assignment: CDR1 SGHRS and CDR2 YFSETQ. This clone appeared once. Its cognate antigen is unknown. General study findings and limits: Generation probabilities were higher for clonotypes shared across all four sorted-subset donors than for unshared ones.

The assay used deep level. Investigators spread the genomic DNA of each subset evenly over several immunoSEQ plates. Assay used: immunoSEQ multiplex PCR; TCRdb lists only in-frame clones, some missing. The table has roughly 2.4 million clones, under 97% seen once. The sequencing sample was made of naive CD4+ T cells sorted from blood. Subset reported: CD45RA+ positively selected. The TCR originated in a man in his late teens or twenties in good health. V is TRBV5-1 and J is TRBJ1-3; no clear D. The CDR3 reads CASSLEGQRGNTIYF. Written as DNA, the CDR3 is TGCGCCAGCAGCTTGGAAGGGCAGAGAGGAAACACCATATATTTT.